The source of this T cell receptor (beta chain) is a study of blood T cell repertoires in COVID-19. At the level of the study: Acute and convalescent COVID-19 specimens originated in the United States, Italy and Spain. T cells, B-cell-depleted T cells, or PBMCs provided the cDNA or gDNA that served as material.

Authors' analysis steps: Reference gene primer amplification gave nucleated cell count estimates. Assay used: immunoSEQ multiplex PCR; TCRdb lists only in-frame clones, some missing. V and J calls and clone size follow that table, whereas D and trimming were derived from the DNA. Among 120,000 to 150,000 clones listed, approximately 83% were seen once. CDR1 and CDR2 (germline): SGHRS, YFSETQ. The CDR3 consists of 14 residues. V trimming: 2 bases; J trimming: 3 bases; junction bases outside the gene matches: 1. Source material: peripheral blood. The receptor comes from a human donor in a cohort sampled during active COVID-19. This chain connects TRBV5-1 to TRBJ2-1; 8 bases line up with TRBD2. The CDR3 nucleotides are TGCGCCAGCAGCTTTGGGACTAGCTACAATGAGCAGTTCTTC. Translation gives CASSFGTSYNEQFF.